Listed below are T cell receptor beta chains from one sample, sequenced in a study of cytomegalovirus exposure and HLA in healthy donors. TCRdb keeps only in-frame clones here, not all; method: immunoSEQ multiplex PCR. The sample records about 110,000 clones, roughly 80% being singletons. The specimen sequenced was PBMCs. The receptor set was obtained from a man aged 30-40 years in good health and CMV-seropositive. Each CDR3 is given with its conserved first and last residue. D genes are given only for firm matches. A clone size is listed for some rows: how often the clone was seen (once, few, many), or a class if it is expanded.

J | D | size | V | CDR3 | DNA
TRBJ2-3 | TRBD2 | once | TRBV5-1 | CASSLRGLAGPSTDTQYF | TGCGCCAGCAGCTTAAGGGGACTAGCGGGACCTAGCACAGATACGCAGTATTTT
TRBJ1-1 | - | - | TRBV7-3 | CASSPGGGTEAFF | TGTGCCAGCAGCCCTGGAGGTGGCACTGAAGCTTTCTTT
TRBJ1-5 | TRBD1 | once | TRBV9 | CASSVGDRGNQPQHF | TGTGCCAGCAGCGTAGGGGACAGGGGCAATCAGCCCCAGCATTTT
TRBJ2-7 | - | - | TRBV11-2 | CASSLDGLAYEQYF | TGTGCCAGCAGCTTAGATGGCCTAGCCTACGAGCAGTACTTC
TRBJ2-3 | TRBD1 | - | TRBV29-1 | CSGLQGATDTQYF | TGCAGCGGTCTACAGGGGGCTACAGATACGCAGTATTTT
TRBJ1-1 | - | - | TRBV28 | CASSSPTPTTHEALNTEAFF | TGTGCCAGCAGTTCCCCAACCCCTACGACACACGAAGCATTGAACACTGAAGCTTTCTTT
TRBJ1-1 | - | few | TRBV11-2 | CASSLGGAGGNTEAFF | TGTGCCAGCAGCTTAGGTGGTGCAGGAGGGAACACTGAAGCTTTCTTT
TRBJ2-1 | TRBD1 | - | TRBV15 | CATSRRGQTGYMVSYNEQFF | TGTGCCACCAGCAGGAGGGGTCAGACAGGGTATATGGTCTCCTACAATGAGCAGTTCTTC
TRBJ2-5 | - | - | TRBV5-8 | CASSLPSGVSKTQYF | TGTGCCAGCAGCTTGCCGAGCGGTGTTTCGAAGACCCAGTACTTC
TRBJ2-3 | TRBD2 | - | TRBV6-4 | CASSETSGGQDTQYF | TGTGCCAGCAGCGAGACTAGCGGGGGGCAGGATACGCAGTATTTT
TRBJ1-6 | - | - | TRBV27 | CASSLSAAGASPLHF | TGTGCCAGCAGTTTATCGGCGGCAGGGGCTTCACCCCTCCACTTT
TRBJ1-2 | TRBD1 | once | TRBV28 | CASSLSITGVDGYTF | TGTGCCAGCAGTTTGTCGATTACAGGGGTTGATGGCTACACCTTC
TRBJ2-5 | TRBD2 | - | TRBV6-5 | CASRGVAGKETQYF | TGTGCCAGCAGGGGTGTAGCGGGGAAAGAGACCCAGTACTTC
TRBJ2-7 | - | - | TRBV2 | CASSAEGEQYF | TGTGCCAGCAGTGCCGAGGGAGAGCAGTACTTC
TRBJ1-1 | - | once | TRBV7-9 | CSSSTWEGEAFF | TGTTCCAGCAGCACCTGGGAGGGTGAAGCTTTCTTT
TRBJ1-5 | - | - | TRBV29-1 | CSVDPDGETPKDF | TGCAGCGTTGATCCTGACGGGGAGACCCCGAAGGATTTT
TRBJ2-2 | - | - | TRBV2 | CASTVTLIPGELFF | TGTGCCAGCACAGTCACCCTTATCCCCGGGGAGCTGTTTTTT
TRBJ2-4 | - | - | TRBV19 | CASSTPDSLAKNIQYF | TGTGCCAGTAGTACCCCTGACTCTTTAGCCAAAAACATTCAGTACTTC
TRBJ2-4 | TRBD2 | - | TRBV9 | CASSVGGGKAKNIQYF | TGTGCCAGCAGCGTAGGGGGGGGAAAAGCCAAAAACATTCAGTACTTC
TRBJ1-1 | - | few | TRBV6-5 | CASSYWAGRGTEAFF | TGTGCCAGCAGTTACTGGGCGGGGAGAGGCACTGAAGCTTTCTTT
TRBJ1-2 | TRBD1 | - | TRBV2 | CASSNSRGSNYGYTF | TGTGCCAGCTCAAACAGCAGGGGGTCTAACTATGGCTACACCTTC
TRBJ2-2 | - | - | TRBV2 | CASSVSRGNTGELFF | TGTGCCAGCAGTGTTTCGCGGGGGAACACCGGGGAGCTGTTTTTT
TRBJ2-5 | - | - | TRBV7-2 | CASSLAASSKETQYF | TGTGCCAGCAGCTTAGCCGCATCTAGCAAAGAGACCCAGTACTTC
TRBJ2-1 | - | - | TRBV4-3 | CASSQRTASNEQFF | TGCGCCAGCAGCCAGAGGACAGCCTCTAATGAGCAGTTCTTC
TRBJ2-7 | TRBD1 | - | TRBV5-7 | CASSLDRGENYEQYF | TGTGCCAGCAGCTTAGACAGGGGGGAGAACTACGAGCAGTACTTC
TRBJ1-3 | - | - | TRBV30 | CAWILNSGNTIYF | TGTGCCTGGATCTTAAATTCTGGAAACACCATATATTTT
TRBJ2-7 | - | - | TRBV10-3 | CAIRSGEQGRYEQYF | TGTGCCATCAGGAGCGGGGAACAGGGTCGCTACGAGCAGTACTTC
TRBJ1-1 | - | - | TRBV19 | CASSIKRNSPEAFF | TGTGCCAGTAGTATAAAACGTAACAGCCCTGAAGCTTTCTTT
TRBJ2-7 | TRBD1 | - | TRBV9 | CASSVAPIGTASYEQYF | TGTGCCAGCAGCGTAGCCCCTATCGGGACAGCCTCCTACGAGCAGTACTTC
TRBJ2-7 | - | - | TRBV6-5 | CASSEVDEQYF | TGTGCCAGCAGTGAAGTAGACGAGCAGTACTTC
TRBJ1-1 | - | - | TRBV6-1 | CASSEFARGDAEAFF | TGTGCCAGCAGTGAATTCGCACGGGGGGACGCTGAAGCTTTCTTT
TRBJ2-7 | TRBD2 | - | TRBV27 | CASSYWQGGPYEQYF | TGTGCCAGCAGTTACTGGCAGGGAGGGCCCTACGAGCAGTACTTC
TRBJ2-2 | TRBD2 | - | TRBV19 | CASRLLAGVRGELFF | TGTGCCAGTAGGCTACTAGCGGGGGTACGCGGGGAGCTGTTTTTT
TRBJ1-1 | TRBD1 | - | TRBV5-1 | CASSVGQGSTEAFF | TGCGCCAGCAGCGTGGGACAGGGAAGCACTGAAGCTTTCTTT
TRBJ1-5 | TRBD1 | - | TRBV2 | CASRGIQGRYSNQPQHF | TGTGCCAGCAGAGGGATACAGGGGAGGTATAGCAATCAGCCCCAGCATTTT
TRBJ2-7 | - | - | TRBV6-1 | CASSEATDEQYF | TGTGCCAGCAGTGAAGCTACAGACGAGCAGTACTTC
TRBJ1-2 | - | - | TRBV7-8 | CASSSQGRPNYGYTF | TGTGCCAGCAGCTCTCAAGGGAGGCCTAACTATGGCTACACCTTC
TRBJ2-3 | TRBD1 | once | TRBV2 | CASSMTGGTDTQYF | TGTGCCAGCAGCATGACAGGGGGAACAGATACGCAGTATTTT
TRBJ2-3 | TRBD2 | - | TRBV19 | CASSASGIDTQYF | TGTGCCAGCAGTGCTAGCGGCATAGATACGCAGTATTTT